The clone carrying this T cell receptor (beta chain) is medium-sized (0.01 to 0.1%). Antigen specificity is unknown. The data were taken from a study of spatial heterogeneity in lung cancer. On the study more broadly: Within raw reads, each unique TCR and UMI combination appeared on average more than ten times. Study-wide findings and caveats: The number of expanded tumor alpha and beta chains correlated with mutation number.

Each molecule of TCR cDNA was tagged with one unique molecular identifier. TCRdb independently ran MiXCR on the 5' RACE reads; one entry per CDR3 protein. Found here are about 2,100 distinct CDR3 sequences, roughly 8.4% of them singletons; the top ten hold 10% to 15%. The time point is: sample taken at primary tumor resection. Donors were over 70 untreated early-stage non-small cell lung cancer patients. In each case, whole RNA from tumor, nontumor lung or frozen PBMC was sequenced unsorted. The CDR3 sequence is 17 residues long. The ends were cut back, 5 bases at V and 4 bases at J, with 23 bases in the middle. Germline CDR1 SEHNR, CDR2 FQNEAQ (reference sequence).

This TCR was sampled from a male donor with early-stage non-small cell lung cancer. Sample: lung tumor tissue, taken at surgery. The genes are TRBV7-9 and TRBJ2-5; possible D gene TRBD2, 6 bases. As DNA, the CDR3 is TGTGCCAGCAGCCCGAGAACGCGGGGTAGTCCCCGAGAGACCCAGTACTTC. Amino acids: CASSPRTRGSPRETQYF.